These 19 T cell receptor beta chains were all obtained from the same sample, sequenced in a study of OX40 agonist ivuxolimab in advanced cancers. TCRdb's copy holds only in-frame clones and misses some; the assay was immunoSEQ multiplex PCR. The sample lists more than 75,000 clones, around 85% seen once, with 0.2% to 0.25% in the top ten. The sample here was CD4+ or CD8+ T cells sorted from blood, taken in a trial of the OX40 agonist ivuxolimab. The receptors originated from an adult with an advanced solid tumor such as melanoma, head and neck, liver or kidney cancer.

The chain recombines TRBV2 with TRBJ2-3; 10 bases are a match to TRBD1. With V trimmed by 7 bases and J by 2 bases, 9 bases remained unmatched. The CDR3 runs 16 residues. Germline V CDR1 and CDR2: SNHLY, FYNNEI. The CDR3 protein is CASTPPGTGATDTQYF. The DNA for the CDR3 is TGTGCCAGCACCCCCCCCGGGACAGGGGCCACAGATACGCAGTATTTT.

The CDR3 sequence: CASSPGTGGTQPQHF. CDR3 DNA: TGTGCCAGCTCACCCGGGACAGGGGGCACTCAGCCCCAGCATTTT. The chain combines TRBV18 with TRBJ1-5; 12 bases agree with TRBD1. CDR3 length equals 15 residues. The junction had 3 bases not matched to a gene; V was cut back by 3 bases and J by 6 bases. Germline-derived CDR1 and CDR2 are KGHSH and LQKENI.

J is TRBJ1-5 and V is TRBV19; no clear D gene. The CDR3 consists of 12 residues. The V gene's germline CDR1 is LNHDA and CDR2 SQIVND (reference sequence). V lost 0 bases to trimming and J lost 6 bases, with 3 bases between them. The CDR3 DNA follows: TGTGCCAGTAGTATAGAGCGTCAGCCCCAGCATTTT. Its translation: CASSIERQPQHF.

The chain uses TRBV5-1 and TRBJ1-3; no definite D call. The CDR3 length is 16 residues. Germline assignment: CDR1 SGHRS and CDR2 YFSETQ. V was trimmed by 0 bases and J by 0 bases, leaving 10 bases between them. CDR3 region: CASSLGSGGSGNTIYF. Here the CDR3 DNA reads TGCGCCAGCAGCTTGGGGTCGGGCGGCTCTGGAAACACCATATATTTT.

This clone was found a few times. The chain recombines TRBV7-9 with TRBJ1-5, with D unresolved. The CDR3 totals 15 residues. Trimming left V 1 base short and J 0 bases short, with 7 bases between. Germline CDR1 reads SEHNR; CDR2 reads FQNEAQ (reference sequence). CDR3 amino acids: CASSLGTVSNQPQHF. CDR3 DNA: TGTGCCAGCAGCTTAGGTACGGTTAGCAATCAGCCCCAGCATTTT.

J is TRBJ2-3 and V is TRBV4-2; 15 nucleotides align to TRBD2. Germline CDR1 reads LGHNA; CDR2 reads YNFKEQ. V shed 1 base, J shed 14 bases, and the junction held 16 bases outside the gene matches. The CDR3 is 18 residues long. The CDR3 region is CASSQATHRTSGGDSLYF. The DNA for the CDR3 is TGTGCCAGCAGCCAAGCGACACATCGGACTAGCGGGGGGGATTCCCTGTATTTT.

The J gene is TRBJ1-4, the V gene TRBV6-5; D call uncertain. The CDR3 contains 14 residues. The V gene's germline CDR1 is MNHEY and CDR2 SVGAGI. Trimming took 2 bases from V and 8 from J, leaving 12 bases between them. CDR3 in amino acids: CASSYRAEGEKLFF. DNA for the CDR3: TGTGCCAGCAGTTACAGGGCCGAGGGAGAAAAACTGTTTTTT.

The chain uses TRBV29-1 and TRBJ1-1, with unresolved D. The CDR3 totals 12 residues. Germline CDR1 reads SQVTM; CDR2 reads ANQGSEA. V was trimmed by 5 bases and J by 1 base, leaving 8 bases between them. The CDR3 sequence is CSVSNWNTEAFF. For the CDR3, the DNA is TGCAGCGTTTCGAACTGGAACACTGAAGCTTTCTTT. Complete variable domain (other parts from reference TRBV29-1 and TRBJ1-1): SAVISQKPSRDICQRGTSLTIQCQVDSQVTMMFWYRQQPGQSLTLIATANQGSEATYESGFVIDKFPISRPNLTFSTLTVSNMSPEDSSIYLCSVSNWNTEAFFGQGTRLTVV.

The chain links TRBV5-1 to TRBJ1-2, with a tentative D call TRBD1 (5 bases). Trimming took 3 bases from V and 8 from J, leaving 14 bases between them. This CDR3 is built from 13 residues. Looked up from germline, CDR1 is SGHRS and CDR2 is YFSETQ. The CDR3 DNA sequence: TGCGCCAGCAGCTCGATTGACAGTTTGGGCTACACCTTC. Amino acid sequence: CASSSIDSLGYTF.

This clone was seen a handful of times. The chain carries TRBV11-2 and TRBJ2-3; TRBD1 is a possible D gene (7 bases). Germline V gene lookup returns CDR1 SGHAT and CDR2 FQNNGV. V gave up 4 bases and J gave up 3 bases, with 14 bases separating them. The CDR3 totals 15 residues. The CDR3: CASSSLRGETDTQYF. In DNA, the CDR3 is TGTGCCAGCAGCTCACTCAGGGGGGAAACAGATACGCAGTATTTT.

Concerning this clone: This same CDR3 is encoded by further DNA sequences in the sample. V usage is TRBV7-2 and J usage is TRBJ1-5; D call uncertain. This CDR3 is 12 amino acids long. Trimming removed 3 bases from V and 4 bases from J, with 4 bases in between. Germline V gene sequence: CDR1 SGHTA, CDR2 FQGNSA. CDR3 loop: CASSLSNQPQHF. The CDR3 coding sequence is TGTGCCAGCAGCTTGTCAAATCAGCCCCAGCATTTT. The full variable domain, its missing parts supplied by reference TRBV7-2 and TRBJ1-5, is GAGVSQSPSNKVTEKGKDVELRCDPISGHTALYWYRQSLGQGLEFLIYFQGNSAPDKSGLPSDRFSAERTGGSVSTLTIQRTQQEDSAVYLCASSLSNQPQHFGDGTRLSIL.

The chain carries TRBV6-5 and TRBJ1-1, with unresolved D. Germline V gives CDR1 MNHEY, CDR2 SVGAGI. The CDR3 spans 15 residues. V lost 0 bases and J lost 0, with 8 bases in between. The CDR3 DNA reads TGTGCCAGCAGTTACTCGCACCTCATGAACACTGAAGCTTTCTTT. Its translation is CASSYSHLMNTEAFF.

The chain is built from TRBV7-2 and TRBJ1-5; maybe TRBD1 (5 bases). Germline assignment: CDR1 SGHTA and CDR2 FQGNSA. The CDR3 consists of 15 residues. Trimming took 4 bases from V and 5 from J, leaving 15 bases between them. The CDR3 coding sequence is TGTGCCAGCAGCTCCGGGACCTCACCCCATCAGCCCCAGCATTTT. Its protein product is CASSSGTSPHQPQHF. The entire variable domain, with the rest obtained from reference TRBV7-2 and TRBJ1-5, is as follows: GAGVSQSPSNKVTEKGKDVELRCDPISGHTALYWYRQSLGQGLEFLIYFQGNSAPDKSGLPSDRFSAERTGGSVSTLTIQRTQQEDSAVYLCASSSGTSPHQPQHFGDGTRLSIL.

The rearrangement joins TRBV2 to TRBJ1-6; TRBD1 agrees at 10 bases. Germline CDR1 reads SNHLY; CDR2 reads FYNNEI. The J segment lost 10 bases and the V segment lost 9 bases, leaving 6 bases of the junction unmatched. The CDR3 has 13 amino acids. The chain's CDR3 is CASNMDRGSPLHF. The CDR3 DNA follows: TGTGCCAGTAACATGGACAGGGGGTCACCCCTCCACTTT.

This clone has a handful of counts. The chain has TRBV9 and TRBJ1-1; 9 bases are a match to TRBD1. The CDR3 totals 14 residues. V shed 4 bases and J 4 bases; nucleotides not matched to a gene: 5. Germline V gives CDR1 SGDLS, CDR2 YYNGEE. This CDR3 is CASSRQGGGTEAFF. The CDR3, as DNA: TGTGCCAGCAGCCGACAGGGGGGCGGCACTGAAGCTTTCTTT.

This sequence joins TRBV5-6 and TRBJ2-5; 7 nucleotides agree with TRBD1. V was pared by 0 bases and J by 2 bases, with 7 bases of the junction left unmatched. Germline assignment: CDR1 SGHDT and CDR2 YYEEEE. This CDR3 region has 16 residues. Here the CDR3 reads CASSLGGQANQETQYF. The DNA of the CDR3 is TGTGCCAGCAGCTTGGGAGGACAGGCGAATCAAGAGACCCAGTACTTC. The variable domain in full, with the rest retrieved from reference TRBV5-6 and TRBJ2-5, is DAGVTQSPTHLIKTRGQQVTLRCSPKSGHDTVSWYQQALGQGPQFIFQYYEEEERQRGNFPDRFSGHQFPNYSSELNVNALLLGDSALYLCASSLGGQANQETQYFGPGTRLLVL.

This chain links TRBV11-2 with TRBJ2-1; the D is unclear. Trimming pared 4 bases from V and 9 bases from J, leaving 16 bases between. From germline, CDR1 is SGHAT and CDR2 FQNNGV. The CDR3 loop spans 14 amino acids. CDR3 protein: CASSSDSRSIEQFF. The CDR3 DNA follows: TGTGCCAGCAGCTCAGACTCCCGGAGTATTGAGCAGTTCTTC.

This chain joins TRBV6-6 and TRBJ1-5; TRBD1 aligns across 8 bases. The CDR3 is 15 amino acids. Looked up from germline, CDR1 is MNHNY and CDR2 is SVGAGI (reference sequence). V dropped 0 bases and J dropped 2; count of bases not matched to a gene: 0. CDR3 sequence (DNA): TGTGCCAGCAGTTACTCGGACAGGGGCAATCAGCCCCAGCATTTT. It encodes CASSYSDRGNQPQHF.

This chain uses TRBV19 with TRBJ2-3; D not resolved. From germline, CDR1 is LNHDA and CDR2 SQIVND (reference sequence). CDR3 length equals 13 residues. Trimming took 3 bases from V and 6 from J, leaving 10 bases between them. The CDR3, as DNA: TGTGCCAGTAGTATCCAGGCTCCGGATACGCAGTATTTT. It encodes CASSIQAPDTQYF. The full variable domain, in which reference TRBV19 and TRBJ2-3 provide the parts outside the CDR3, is DGGITQSPKYLFRKEGQNVTLSCEQNLNHDAMYWYRQDPGQGLRLIYYSQIVNDFQKGDIAEGYSVSREKKESFPLTVTSAQKNPTAFYLCASSIQAPDTQYFGPGTRLTVL.